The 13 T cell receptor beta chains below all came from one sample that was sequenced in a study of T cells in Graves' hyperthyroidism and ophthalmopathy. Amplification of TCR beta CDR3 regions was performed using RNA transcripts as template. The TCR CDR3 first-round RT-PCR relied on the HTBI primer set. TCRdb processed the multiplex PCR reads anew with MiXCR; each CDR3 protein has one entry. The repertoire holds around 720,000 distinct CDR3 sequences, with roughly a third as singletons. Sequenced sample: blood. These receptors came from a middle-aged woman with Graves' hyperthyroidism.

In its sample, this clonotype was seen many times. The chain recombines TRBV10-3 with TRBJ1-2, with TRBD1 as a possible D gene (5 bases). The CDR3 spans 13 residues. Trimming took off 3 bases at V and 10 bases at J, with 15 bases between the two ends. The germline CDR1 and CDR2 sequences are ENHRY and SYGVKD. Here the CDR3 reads CAISDGRGTDYTF. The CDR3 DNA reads TGTGCCATCAGTGATGGGAGAGGGACGGACTACACCTTC.

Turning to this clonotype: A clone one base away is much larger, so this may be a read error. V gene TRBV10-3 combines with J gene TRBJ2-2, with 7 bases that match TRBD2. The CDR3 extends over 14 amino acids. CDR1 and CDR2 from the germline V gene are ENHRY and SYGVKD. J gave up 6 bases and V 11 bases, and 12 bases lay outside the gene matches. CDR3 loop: CASAGTIPPGELFF. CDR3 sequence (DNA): TGTGCCTCTGCCGGGACTATTCCCCCCGGGGAGCTGTTTTTT.

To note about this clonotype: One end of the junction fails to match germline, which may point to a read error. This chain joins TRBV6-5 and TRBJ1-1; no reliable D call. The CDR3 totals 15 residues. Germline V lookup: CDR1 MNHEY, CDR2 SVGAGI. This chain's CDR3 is CAISESVPENTEAFF. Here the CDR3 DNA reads TGTGCCATCAGTGAGTCCGTCCCCGAGAACACTGAAGCTTTCTTT.

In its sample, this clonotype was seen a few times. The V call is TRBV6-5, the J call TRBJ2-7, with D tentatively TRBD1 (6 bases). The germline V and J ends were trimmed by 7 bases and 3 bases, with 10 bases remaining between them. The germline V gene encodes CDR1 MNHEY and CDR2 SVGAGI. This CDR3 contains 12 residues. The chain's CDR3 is CASMQDSYEQYF. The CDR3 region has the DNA TGTGCCAGCATGCAGGACAGCTACGAGCAGTACTTC.

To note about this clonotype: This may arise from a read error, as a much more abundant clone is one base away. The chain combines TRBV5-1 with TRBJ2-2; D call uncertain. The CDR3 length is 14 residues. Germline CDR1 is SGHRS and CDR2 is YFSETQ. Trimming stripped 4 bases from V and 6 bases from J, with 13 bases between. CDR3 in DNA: TGCGCCAGCAGCCAAGTCCCAGTCGCCGGGGAGCTGTTTTTT. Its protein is CASSQVPVAGELFF.

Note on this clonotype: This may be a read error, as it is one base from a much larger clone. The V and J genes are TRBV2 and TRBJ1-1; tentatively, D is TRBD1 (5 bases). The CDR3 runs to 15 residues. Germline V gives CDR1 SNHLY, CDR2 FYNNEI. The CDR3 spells CTSSEEVRANTEAFF. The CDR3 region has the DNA TGTACCAGCAGTGAGGAAGTCAGGGCGAACACTGAAGCTTTCTTT.

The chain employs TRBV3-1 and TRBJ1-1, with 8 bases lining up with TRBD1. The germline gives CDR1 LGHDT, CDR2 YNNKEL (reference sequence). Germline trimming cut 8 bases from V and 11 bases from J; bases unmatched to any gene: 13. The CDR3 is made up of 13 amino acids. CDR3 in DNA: TGTGCCAGCCTTGCAACGGGACAGGCGCGCGCTTTCTTT. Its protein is CASLATGQARAFF.

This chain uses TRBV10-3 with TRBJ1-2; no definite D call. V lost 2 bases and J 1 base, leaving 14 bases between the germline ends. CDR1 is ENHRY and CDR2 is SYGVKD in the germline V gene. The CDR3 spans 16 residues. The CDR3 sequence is CAISENKEGFNYGYTF. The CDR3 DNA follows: TGTGCCATCAGTGAGAACAAGGAGGGCTTTAACTATGGCTACACCTTC.

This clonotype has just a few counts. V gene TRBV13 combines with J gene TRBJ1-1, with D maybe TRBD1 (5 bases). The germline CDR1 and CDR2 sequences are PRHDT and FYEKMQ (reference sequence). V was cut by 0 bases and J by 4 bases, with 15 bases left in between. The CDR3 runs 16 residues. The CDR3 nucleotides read TGTGCCAGCAGCTTAGGGCAGGGAAGGTGGAGCACTGAAGCTTTCTTT. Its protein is CASSLGQGRWSTEAFF.

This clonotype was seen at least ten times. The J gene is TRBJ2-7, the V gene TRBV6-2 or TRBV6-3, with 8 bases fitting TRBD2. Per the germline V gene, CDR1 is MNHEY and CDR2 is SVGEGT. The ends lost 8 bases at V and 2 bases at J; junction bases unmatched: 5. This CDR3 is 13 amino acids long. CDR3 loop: CASGLAEAYEQYF. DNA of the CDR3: TGTGCCAGCGGACTAGCAGAGGCCTACGAGCAGTACTTC.

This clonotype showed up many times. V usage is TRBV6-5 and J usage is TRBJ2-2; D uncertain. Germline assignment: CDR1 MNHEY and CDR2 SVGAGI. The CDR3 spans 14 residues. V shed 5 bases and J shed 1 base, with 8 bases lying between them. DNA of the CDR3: TGTGCCAGCAGTCGGTTGCTGAACACCGGGGAGCTGTTTTTT. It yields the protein CASSRLLNTGELFF.

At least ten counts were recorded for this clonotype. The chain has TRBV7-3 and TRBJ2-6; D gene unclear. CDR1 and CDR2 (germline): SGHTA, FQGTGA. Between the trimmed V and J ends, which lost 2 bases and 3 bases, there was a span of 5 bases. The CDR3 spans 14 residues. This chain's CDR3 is CASSLANGANVLTF. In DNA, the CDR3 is TGTGCCAGCAGCTTAGCGAATGGGGCCAACGTCCTGACTTTC.

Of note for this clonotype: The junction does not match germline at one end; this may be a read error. The DNA for the CDR3 is TGTGCCATCAGTTACTCCCCCGGGGAGCTGTTTTTT. Translating it yields CAISYSPGELFF. The rearrangement joins TRBV6-5 to TRBJ2-2; D call uncertain. CDR1 is MNHEY, CDR2 SVGAGI, per germline. This CDR3 has 12 amino acids.